The TCR beta chain under discussion was sequenced for a study of blood T cells in healthy people across ages. The second PCR ran roughly 6 to 11 cycles with a sample-barcoded 5' primer and J-beta primers. TCRdb recomputed calls from the 5' RACE reads with MiXCR, one row per CDR3 protein. The sample lists 730,000 or so distinct CDR3 sequences, 35% to 45% seen once, with more than 20% in the top ten. V shed 5 bases and J 3 bases; nucleotides not matched to a gene: 5. This CDR3 is 14 amino acids long. This TCR came from a woman in her sixties in good health. V is TRBV12-3 or TRBV12-4 and J is TRBJ2-3, with 7 bases aligning to TRBD1. Sequenced input: blood. For the CDR3, the DNA is TGTGCCAGCAGTGCACTCAGGGGGACAGATACGCAGTATTTT. Translated, it gives CASSALRGTDTQYF.